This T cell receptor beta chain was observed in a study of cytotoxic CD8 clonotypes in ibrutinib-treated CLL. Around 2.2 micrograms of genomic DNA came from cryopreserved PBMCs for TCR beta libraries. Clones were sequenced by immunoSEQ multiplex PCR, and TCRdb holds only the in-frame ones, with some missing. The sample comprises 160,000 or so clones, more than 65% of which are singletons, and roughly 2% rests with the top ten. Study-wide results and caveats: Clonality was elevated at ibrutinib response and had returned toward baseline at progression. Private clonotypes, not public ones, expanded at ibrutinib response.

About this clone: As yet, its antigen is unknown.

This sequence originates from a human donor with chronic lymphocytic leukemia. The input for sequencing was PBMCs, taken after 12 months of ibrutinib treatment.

The CDR3 DNA reads as TGTGCCAGCAGTCGGACGGGGAATAGCAATCAGCCCCAGCATTTT. It specifies CASSRTGNSNQPQHF. The chain is built from TRBV27 and TRBJ1-5, with D uncertain. CDR3 size: 15 residues. V was trimmed by 5 bases and J by 0 bases, leaving 11 bases between them. In germline, CDR1 is MNHEY, CDR2 SMNVEV (reference sequence).